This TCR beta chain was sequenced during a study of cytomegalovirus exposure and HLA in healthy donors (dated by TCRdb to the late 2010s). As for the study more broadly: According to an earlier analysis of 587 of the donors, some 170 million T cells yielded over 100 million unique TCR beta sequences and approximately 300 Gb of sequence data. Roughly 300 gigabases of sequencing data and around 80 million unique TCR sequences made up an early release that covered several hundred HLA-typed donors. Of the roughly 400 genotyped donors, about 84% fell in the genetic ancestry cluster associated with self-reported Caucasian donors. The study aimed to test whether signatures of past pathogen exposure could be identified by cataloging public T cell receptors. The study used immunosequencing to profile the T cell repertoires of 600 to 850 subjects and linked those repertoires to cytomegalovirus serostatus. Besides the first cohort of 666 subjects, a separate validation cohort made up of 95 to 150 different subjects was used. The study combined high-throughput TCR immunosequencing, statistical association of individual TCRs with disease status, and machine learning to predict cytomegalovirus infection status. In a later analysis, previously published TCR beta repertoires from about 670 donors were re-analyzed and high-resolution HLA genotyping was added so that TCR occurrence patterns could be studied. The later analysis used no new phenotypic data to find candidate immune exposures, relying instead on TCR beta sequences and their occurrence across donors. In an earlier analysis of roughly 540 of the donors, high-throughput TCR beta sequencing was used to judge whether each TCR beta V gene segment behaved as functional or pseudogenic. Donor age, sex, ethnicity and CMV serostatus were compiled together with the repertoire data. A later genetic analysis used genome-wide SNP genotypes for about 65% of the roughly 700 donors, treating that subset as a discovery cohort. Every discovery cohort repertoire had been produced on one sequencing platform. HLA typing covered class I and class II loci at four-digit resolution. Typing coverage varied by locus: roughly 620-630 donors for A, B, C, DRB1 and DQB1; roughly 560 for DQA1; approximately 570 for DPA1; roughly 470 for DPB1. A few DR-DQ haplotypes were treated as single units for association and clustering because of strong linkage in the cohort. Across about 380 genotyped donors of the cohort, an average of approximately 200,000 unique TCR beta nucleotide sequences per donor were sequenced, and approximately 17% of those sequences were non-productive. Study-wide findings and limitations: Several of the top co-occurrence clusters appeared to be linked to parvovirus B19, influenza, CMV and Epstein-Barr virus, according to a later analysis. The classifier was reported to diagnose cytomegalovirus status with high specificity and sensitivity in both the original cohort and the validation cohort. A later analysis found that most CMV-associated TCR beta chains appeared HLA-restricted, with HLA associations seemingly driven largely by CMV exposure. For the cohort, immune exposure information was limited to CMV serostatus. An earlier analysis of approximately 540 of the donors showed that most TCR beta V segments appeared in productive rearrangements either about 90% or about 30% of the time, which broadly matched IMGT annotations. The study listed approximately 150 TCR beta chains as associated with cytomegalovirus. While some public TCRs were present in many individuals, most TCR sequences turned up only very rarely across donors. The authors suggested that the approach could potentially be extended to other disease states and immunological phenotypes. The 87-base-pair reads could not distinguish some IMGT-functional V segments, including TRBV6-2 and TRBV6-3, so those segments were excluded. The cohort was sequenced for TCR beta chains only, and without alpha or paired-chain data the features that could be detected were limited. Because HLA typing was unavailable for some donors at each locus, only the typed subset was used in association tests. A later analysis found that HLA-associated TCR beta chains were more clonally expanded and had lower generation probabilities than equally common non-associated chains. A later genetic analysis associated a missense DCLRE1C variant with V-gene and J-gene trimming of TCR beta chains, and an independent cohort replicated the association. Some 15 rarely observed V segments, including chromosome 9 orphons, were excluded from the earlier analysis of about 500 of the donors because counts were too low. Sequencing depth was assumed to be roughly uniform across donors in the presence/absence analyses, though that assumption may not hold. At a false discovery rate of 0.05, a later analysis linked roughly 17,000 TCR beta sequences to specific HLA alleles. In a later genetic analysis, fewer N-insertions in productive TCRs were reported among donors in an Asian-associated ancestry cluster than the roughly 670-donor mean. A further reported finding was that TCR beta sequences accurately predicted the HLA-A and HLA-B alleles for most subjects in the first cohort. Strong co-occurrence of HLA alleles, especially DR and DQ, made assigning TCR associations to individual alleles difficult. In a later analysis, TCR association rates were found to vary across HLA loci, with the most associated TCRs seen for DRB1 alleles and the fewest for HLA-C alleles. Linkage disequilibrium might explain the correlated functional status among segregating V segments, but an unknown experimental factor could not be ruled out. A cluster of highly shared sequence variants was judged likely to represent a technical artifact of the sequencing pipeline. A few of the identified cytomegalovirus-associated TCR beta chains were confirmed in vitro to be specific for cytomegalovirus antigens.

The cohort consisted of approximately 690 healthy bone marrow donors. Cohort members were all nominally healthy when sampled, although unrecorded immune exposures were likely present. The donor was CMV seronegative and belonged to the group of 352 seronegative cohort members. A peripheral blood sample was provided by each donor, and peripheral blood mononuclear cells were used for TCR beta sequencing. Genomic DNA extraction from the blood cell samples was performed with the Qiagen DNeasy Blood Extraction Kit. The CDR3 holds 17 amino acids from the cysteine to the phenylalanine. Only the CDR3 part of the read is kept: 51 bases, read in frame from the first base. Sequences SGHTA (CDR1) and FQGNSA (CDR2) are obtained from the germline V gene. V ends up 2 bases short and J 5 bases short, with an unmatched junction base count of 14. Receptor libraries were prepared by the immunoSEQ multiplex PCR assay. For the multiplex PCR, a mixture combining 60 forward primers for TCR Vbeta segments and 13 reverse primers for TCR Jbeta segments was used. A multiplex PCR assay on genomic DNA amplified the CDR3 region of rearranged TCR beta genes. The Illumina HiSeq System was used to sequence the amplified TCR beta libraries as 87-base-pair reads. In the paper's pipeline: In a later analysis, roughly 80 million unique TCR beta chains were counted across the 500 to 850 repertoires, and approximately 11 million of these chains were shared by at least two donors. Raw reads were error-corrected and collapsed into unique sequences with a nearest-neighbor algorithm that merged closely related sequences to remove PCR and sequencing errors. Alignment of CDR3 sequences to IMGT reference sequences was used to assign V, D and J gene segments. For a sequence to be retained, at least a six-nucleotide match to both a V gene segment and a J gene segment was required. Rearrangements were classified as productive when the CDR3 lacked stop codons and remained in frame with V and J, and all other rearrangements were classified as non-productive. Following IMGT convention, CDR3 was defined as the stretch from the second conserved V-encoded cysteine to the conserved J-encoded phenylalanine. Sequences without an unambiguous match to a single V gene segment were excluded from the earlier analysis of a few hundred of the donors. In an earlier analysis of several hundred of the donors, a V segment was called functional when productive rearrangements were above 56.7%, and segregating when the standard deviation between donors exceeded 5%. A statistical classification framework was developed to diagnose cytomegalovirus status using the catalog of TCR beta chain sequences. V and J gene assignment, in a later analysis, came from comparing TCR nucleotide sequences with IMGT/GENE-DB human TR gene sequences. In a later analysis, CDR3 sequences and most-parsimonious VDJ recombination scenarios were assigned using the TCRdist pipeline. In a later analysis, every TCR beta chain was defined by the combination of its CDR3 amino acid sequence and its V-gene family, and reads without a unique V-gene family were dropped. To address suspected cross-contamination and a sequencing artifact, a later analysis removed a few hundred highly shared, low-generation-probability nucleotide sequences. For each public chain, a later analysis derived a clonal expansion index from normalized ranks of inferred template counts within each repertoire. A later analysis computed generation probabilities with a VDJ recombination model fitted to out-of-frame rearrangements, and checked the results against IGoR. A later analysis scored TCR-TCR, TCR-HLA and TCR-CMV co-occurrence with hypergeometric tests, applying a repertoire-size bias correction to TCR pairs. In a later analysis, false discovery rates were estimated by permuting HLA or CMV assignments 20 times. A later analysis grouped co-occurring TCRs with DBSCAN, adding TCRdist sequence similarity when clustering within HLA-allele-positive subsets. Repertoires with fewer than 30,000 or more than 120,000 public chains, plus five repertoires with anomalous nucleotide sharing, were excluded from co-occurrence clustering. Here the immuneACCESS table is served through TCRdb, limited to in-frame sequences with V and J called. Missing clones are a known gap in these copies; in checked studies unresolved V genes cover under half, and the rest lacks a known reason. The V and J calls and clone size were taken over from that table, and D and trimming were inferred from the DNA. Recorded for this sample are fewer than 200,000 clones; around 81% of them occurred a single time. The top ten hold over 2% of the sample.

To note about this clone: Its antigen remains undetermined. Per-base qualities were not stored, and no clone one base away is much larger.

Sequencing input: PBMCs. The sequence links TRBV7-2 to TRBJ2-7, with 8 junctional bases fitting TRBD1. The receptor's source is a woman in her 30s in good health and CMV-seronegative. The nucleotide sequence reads TGTGCCAGCAGCTTAACTCGGTCGAGCCAGGGGGCTAACGAGCAGTACTTC. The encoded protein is CASSLTRSSQGANEQYF. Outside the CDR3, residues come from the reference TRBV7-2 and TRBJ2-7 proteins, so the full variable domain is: GAGVSQSPSNKVTEKGKDVELRCDPISGHTALYWYRQSLGQGLEFLIYFQGNSAPDKSGLPSDRFSAERTGGSVSTLTIQRTQQEDSAVYLCASSLTRSSQGANEQYFGPGTRLTVT.